A single sample is the source of the 32 T cell receptor beta chains below, sequenced in a study of STAT5B mutations in CD4+ large granular lymphocyte leukemia. The data were produced by immunoSEQ multiplex PCR, yet TCRdb's version contains in-frame clones alone and is incomplete. The sample carries 30,000 or so clones, roughly nine tenths recorded once. The source material was CD4+ T cells from blood buffy coats. These receptors came from a human donor in good health.

This clone appeared a few times. The chain couples TRBV9 to TRBJ2-2; a weak D match, TRBD2 (6 bases). Between the trimmed V and J ends, which lost 4 bases and 2 bases, there was a span of 18 bases. CDR1 SGDLS and CDR2 YYNGEE come from the germline V gene. This CDR3 is 17 amino acids long. CDR3 DNA: TGTGCCAGCAGCCAAACGACTGTTAGCGGCAACACCGGGGAGCTGTTTTTT. Amino acids: CASSQTTVSGNTGELFF.

Here the CDR3 reads CASSPGQGTDTQYF. DNA of the CDR3: TGTGCCAGCAGCCCCGGACAGGGCACAGATACGCAGTATTTT. The chain recombines TRBV7-2 with TRBJ2-3; 7 nucleotides agree with TRBD1. The CDR3 has 14 residues. The V and J ends lost 5 bases and 1 base, in that order; junction bases with no gene match: 3. Germline CDR1 and CDR2: SGHTA and FQGNSA.

CDR3 sequence reads: CASSDGTTGQYF. DNA of the CDR3: TGTGCCAGCAGCGACGGGACTACCGGGCAGTACTTC. This chain connects TRBV9 to TRBJ2-7; TRBD2 agrees at 7 bases. Looked up from germline, CDR1 is SGDLS and CDR2 is YYNGEE. The J segment lost 9 bases and the V segment lost 3 bases, leaving 6 bases of the junction unmatched. The CDR3 is 12 amino acids.

This chain connects TRBV7-8 to TRBJ1-1; no firm D call. Germline CDR1 is SGHVS and CDR2 is FQNEAQ. Trimming removed 2 bases from V and 2 bases from J, with 9 bases in between. The CDR3 length is 14 residues. CDR3 sequence reads: CASSLTGFNTEAFF. The CDR3 nucleotides read TGTGCCAGCAGCTTAACGGGGTTTAACACTGAAGCTTTCTTT.

CDR3 loop: CASSTLWETQYF. CDR3 nucleotide sequence: TGTGCCAGCAGTACCTTATGGGAGACCCAGTACTTC. The chain has TRBV5-6 and TRBJ2-5; D remains unclear. The CDR3 runs to 12 residues. In germline, CDR1 is SGHDT, CDR2 YYEEEE. V lost 5 bases and J lost 5, with 10 bases in between.

The rearrangement uses TRBV2 and TRBJ2-1; D is possibly TRBD2 (5 bases). Trimming shortened V by 9 bases and J by 7 bases, and 13 bases separated the two germline ends. Germline CDR1 reads SNHLY; CDR2 reads FYNNEI. The length of the CDR3 is 12 residues. The CDR3: CASTWPGNEQFF. In DNA, the CDR3 is TGTGCCAGTACTTGGCCGGGGAATGAGCAGTTCTTC.

This chain connects TRBV14 to TRBJ2-3; 9 bases fit TRBD2. The germline V gene encodes CDR1 SGHDN and CDR2 FVKESK. With 4 bases clipped from V and 4 bases from J, the junction kept 12 bases outside the gene matches. CDR3 size: 17 residues. CDR3 loop: CASSRSTSGWQADTQYF. CDR3 bases: TGTGCCAGCAGCCGTTCGACTAGCGGATGGCAGGCAGATACGCAGTATTTT.

This chain links TRBV27 with TRBJ1-4; D is perhaps TRBD1 (6 bases). V was pared by 6 bases and J by 0 bases, with 8 bases between. CDR1 is MNHEY, CDR2 SMNVEV, per germline (reference sequence). CDR3 length equals 14 residues. As DNA, the CDR3 is TGTGCCAGCAGCAGACAGGCAACTAATGAAAAACTGTTTTTT. Protein: CASSRQATNEKLFF.

The chain uses TRBV28 and TRBJ2-7; TRBD2 might be the D (6 bases). In germline, CDR1 is MDHEN, CDR2 SYDVKM. Trimming stripped 5 bases from V and 2 bases from J, with 16 bases between. CDR3 size: 15 residues. For the CDR3, the DNA is TGTGCCAGCAGTAAGCGGCCTAGCGAGGCCTACGAGCAGTACTTC. Translation gives CASSKRPSEAYEQYF.

The gene calls are TRBV19 and TRBJ2-4; weak D call: TRBD1 (6 bases). The germline V gene encodes CDR1 LNHDA and CDR2 SQIVND (reference sequence). Trimming removed 10 bases from V and 5 bases from J, with 18 bases in between. The CDR3 totals 14 residues. In DNA form, the CDR3 reads TGTGCCACCCAAGCCAGGGGAGTACAAAACATTCAGTACTTC. The encoded protein is CATQARGVQNIQYF. Together with reference TRBV19 and TRBJ2-4, the CDR3 gives the full variable domain: DGGITQSPKYLFRKEGQNVTLSCEQNLNHDAMYWYRQDPGQGLRLIYYSQIVNDFQKGDIAEGYSVSREKKESFPLTVTSAQKNPTAFYLCATQARGVQNIQYFGAGTRLSVL.

V gene TRBV15 combines with J gene TRBJ2-2; 9 bases map to TRBD2. This CDR3 is built from 20 residues. The V gene's germline CDR1 is LNHNV and CDR2 YYDKDF (reference sequence). Unmatched junction bases numbered 12, after V lost 0 bases and J lost 1 base. In DNA form, the CDR3 reads TGTGCCACCAGCAGAGATGTGGGTCTAGCGGGACATAGGAACACCGGGGAGCTGTTTTTT. It encodes CATSRDVGLAGHRNTGELFF.

J is TRBJ2-5 and V is TRBV5-5, with 13 bases matching TRBD2. Germline V lookup: CDR1 SGHKS, CDR2 YYEKEE (reference sequence). Trimming at V came to 3 bases and at J to 3 bases, leaving 8 bases not matched to a gene. This CDR3 is built from 17 residues. The CDR3 DNA is TGTGCCAGCAGCTGGGGGGCCGGACTAGCGGGAGAAGAGACCCAGTACTTC. It codes for CASSWGAGLAGEETQYF.

The chain combines TRBV5-1 with TRBJ2-2; TRBD2 matches at 9 bases. Germline trimming cut 3 bases from V and 7 bases from J; bases unmatched to any gene: 10. There are 16 residues in the CDR3. The germline V gene encodes CDR1 SGHRS and CDR2 YFSETQ. The CDR3, as DNA: TGCGCCAGCAGCTCAGTCGGCGGGAGGGCCGGCGGGGAGCTGTTTTTT. Translated: CASSSVGGRAGGELFF. The variable domain in full, with the rest retrieved from reference TRBV5-1 and TRBJ2-2, is KAGVTQTPRYLIKTRGQQVTLSCSPISGHRSVSWYQQTPGQGLQFLFEYFSETQRNKGNFPGRFSGRQFSNSRSEMNVSTLELGDSALYLCASSSVGGRAGGELFFGEGSRLTVL.

This clone was recorded a few times. This chain joins TRBV6-5 and TRBJ2-7, with TRBD2 matching 9 bases. J gave up 2 bases and V 6 bases, and 8 bases lay outside the gene matches. The CDR3 runs 15 residues. Germline V gives CDR1 MNHEY, CDR2 SVGAGI. In nucleotides, the CDR3 is TGTGCCAGCAGAAACATAGCGGGGGAAACCTACGAGCAGTACTTC. This sequence encodes CASRNIAGETYEQYF.

This sequence joins TRBV2 and TRBJ2-3; no firm D call. Trimming took 2 bases from V and 3 from J, leaving 9 bases between them. Germline CDR1 reads SNHLY; CDR2 reads FYNNEI. The CDR3 is 14 amino acids. The CDR3 DNA follows: TGTGCCAGCAGTGAAAGGAGCAGAACAGATACGCAGTATTTT. It specifies CASSERSRTDTQYF.

The CDR3, as DNA: TGTGCCACCAGCAGAGATAGGGGGCTAAAGAAGTTCTTC. The encoded protein is CATSRDRGLKKFF. V and J are TRBV15 and TRBJ2-1; TRBD1 aligns across 7 bases. Germline values: CDR1 LNHNV, CDR2 YYDKDF (reference sequence). Trimming cost V 0 bases and J 14 bases; bases outside gene matches: 7. The CDR3 is 13 residues long.

V gene TRBV5-1 combines with J gene TRBJ1-1; no firm D call. The CDR3 contains 13 residues. Trimming removed 1 base at V and 8 bases at J, with 12 bases between. Germline V lookup: CDR1 SGHRS, CDR2 YFSETQ. CDR3 bases: TGCGCCAGCAGCTTGAGGAGTTACGGCGAAGCTTTCTTT. Its protein product is CASSLRSYGEAFF. The variable domain in full, completed from reference TRBV5-1 and TRBJ1-1, reads KAGVTQTPRYLIKTRGQQVTLSCSPISGHRSVSWYQQTPGQGLQFLFEYFSETQRNKGNFPGRFSGRQFSNSRSEMNVSTLELGDSALYLCASSLRSYGEAFFGQGTRLTVV.

The gene calls are TRBV7-8 and TRBJ1-3, with D uncertain. V lost 5 bases to trimming and J lost 2 bases, with 7 bases between them. The CDR3 has 13 amino acids. Per the germline V gene, CDR1 is SGHVS and CDR2 is FQNEAQ. CDR3 in amino acids: CASSPKTGNTIYF. In nucleotides, the CDR3 is TGTGCCAGCAGCCCTAAAACTGGAAACACCATATATTTT.

The rearrangement links TRBV10-3 to TRBJ2-2, with TRBD1 as a possible D gene (6 bases). CDR1 is ENHRY and CDR2 is SYGVKD in the germline V gene. There are 15 residues in the CDR3. V shed 0 bases and J shed 9 bases, with 14 bases lying between them. The CDR3 is CAISESVTGGRELFF. CDR3 DNA: TGTGCCATCAGTGAGTCGGTGACAGGAGGCAGGGAGCTGTTTTTT.

This clone appeared a single time. This chain joins TRBV6-1 and TRBJ1-1; D is uncertain. The CDR3 consists of 15 residues. V lost 1 base and J 3 bases, leaving 12 bases between the germline ends. Germline V lookup: CDR1 MNHNS, CDR2 SASEGT. The CDR3 DNA reads TGTGCCAGCAGTGAAGGTGAGGAGGGTTACACTGAAGCTTTCTTT. It is translated as CASSEGEEGYTEAFF.

The chain uses TRBV27 and TRBJ2-5; D gene unclear. Between the trimmed V and J ends, which lost 4 bases and 2 bases, there was a span of 8 bases. Germline CDR1 reads MNHEY; CDR2 reads SMNVEV (reference sequence). CDR3 length: 13 amino acids. The CDR3 nucleotides are TGTGCCAGCAGTTGGGGTCGGCAAGAGACCCAGTACTTC. This sequence encodes CASSWGRQETQYF.

V is TRBV2 and J is TRBJ2-5, with 7 bases that match TRBD1. From germline, CDR1 is SNHLY and CDR2 FYNNEI. Trimming at V came to 8 bases and at J to 4 bases, leaving 7 bases not matched to a gene. CDR3 length: 13 residues. The chain's CDR3 is CASQTGSLETQYF. DNA for the CDR3: TGTGCCAGCCAGACAGGGTCATTAGAGACCCAGTACTTC.

This chain connects TRBV6-1 to TRBJ2-1; 11 bases are a match to TRBD2. This CDR3 is built from 15 residues. The germline gives CDR1 MNHNS, CDR2 SASEGT. V trimming: 5 bases; J trimming: 8 bases; junction bases outside the gene matches: 8. The CDR3 sequence is CASSPTSGSLDEQFF. CDR3 in DNA: TGTGCCAGCAGTCCTACTAGCGGGAGTCTCGATGAGCAGTTCTTC.

The chain is built from TRBV6-1 and TRBJ2-1; 7 bases fit TRBD1. CDR3 length: 15 amino acids. Looked up from germline, CDR1 is MNHNS and CDR2 is SASEGT. V trimming: 4 bases; J trimming: 4 bases; junction bases outside the gene matches: 7. The CDR3 protein is CASSAQTGTYNEQFF. The CDR3 DNA reads TGTGCCAGCAGTGCTCAGACAGGGACATACAATGAGCAGTTCTTC.

V usage is TRBV27 and J usage is TRBJ2-1; D remains ambiguous. Trimming took 6 bases from V and 4 from J, leaving 13 bases between them. CDR1 is MNHEY and CDR2 is SMNVEV in the germline V gene (reference sequence). The CDR3 is made up of 14 amino acids. CDR3 bases: TGTGCCAGCAGAATAGGGCTTAGGTACAATGAGCAGTTCTTC. Encoded protein: CASRIGLRYNEQFF.

The V gene is TRBV11-2, the J gene TRBJ1-2; D uncertain. CDR1 SGHAT and CDR2 FQNNGV come from the germline V gene. The CDR3 has 14 residues. Trimming pared 5 bases from V and 8 bases from J, leaving 18 bases between. The CDR3 sequence is CASSPSPGSGGYTF. CDR3 coding DNA: TGTGCCAGCAGCCCCTCACCGGGGTCTGGGGGCTACACCTTC.

The chain joins TRBV28 to TRBJ2-5; D is tentatively TRBD1 or TRBD2 (5 bases each). CDR1 is MDHEN and CDR2 is SYDVKM in the germline V gene. The CDR3 sequence is 14 residues long. Trimming took off 8 bases at V and 1 base at J, with 14 bases between the two ends. CDR3 protein: CASGRQTTQETQYF. The CDR3 DNA reads as TGTGCCAGCGGGAGACAGACCACCCAAGAGACCCAGTACTTC.

The chain has TRBV7-3 and TRBJ2-1; D is possibly TRBD1 (6 bases). The germline gives CDR1 SGHTA, CDR2 FQGTGA. V dropped 5 bases and J dropped 8 bases, with 16 bases sitting between them. CDR3 size: 14 residues. The CDR3 nucleotides read TGTGCCAGCAGCCTTACAGGGTTGATCGATGAGCAGTTCTTC. This codes for CASSLTGLIDEQFF. Supplemented by reference TRBV7-3 and TRBJ2-1, the full variable domain reads GAGVSQTPSNKVTEKGKYVELRCDPISGHTALYWYRQSLGQGPEFLIYFQGTGAADDSGLPNDRFFAVRPEGSVSTLKIQRTERGDSAVYLCASSLTGLIDEQFFGPGTRLTVL.

The J gene is TRBJ2-7, the V gene TRBV11-2, with D possibly matching TRBD2 (6 bases). V dropped 3 bases and J dropped 5 bases, with 14 bases sitting between them. Germline CDR1 SGHAT, CDR2 FQNNGV. This CDR3 is 14 amino acids long. The CDR3 reads CASSFERSSDEQYF. The CDR3 coding sequence is TGTGCCAGCAGCTTCGAACGGTCTAGCGACGAGCAGTACTTC.

This clone was picked up one time. The chain employs TRBV7-2 and TRBJ2-3; possibly TRBD1 for D (7 bases). CDR3 length: 12 amino acids. Germline V gene sequence: CDR1 SGHTA, CDR2 FQGNSA. V gave up 5 bases and J gave up 6 bases, with 9 bases separating them. CDR3 protein: CASSPGGDTQYF. DNA of the CDR3: TGTGCCAGCAGCCCAGGGGGGGATACGCAGTATTTT.

V usage is TRBV21-1 and J usage is TRBJ2-3; no check of the table's D call, TRBD1, against the DNA was made. TRBV21-1 is a listed pseudogene. The CDR3 length is 13 residues. CDR3 protein: CASSKPSTDTQYF. CDR3 in DNA: TGTGCCAGCAGCAAACCAAGCACAGATACGCAGTATTTT.

This rearrangement joins TRBV2 to TRBJ1-1; D ambiguous. The germline V and J ends were trimmed by 6 bases and 3 bases, with 8 bases remaining between them. Germline CDR1 reads SNHLY; CDR2 reads FYNNEI. There are 12 residues in the CDR3. The CDR3 DNA sequence: TGTGCCAGCAGCCTAGTACACACTGAAGCTTTCTTT. Residues: CASSLVHTEAFF.